This T cell receptor beta chain originates from a study of shared clonotypes between healthy human individuals (dated by TCRdb to 2020 to 2022). A note on the overall study: A few men and two women, aged 18 to 49 years, made up the cohort. For each donor, CD4 naive and CD4 memory were each given three plates, CD8 naive was given two plates, and CD8 memory was given one plate. The study deeply sequenced blood TCR repertoires of five healthy adults to estimate repertoire size and the extent of clonotype sharing between individuals. To increase sequencing depth and limit assay-specific biases, TCR repertoire library preparation and sequencing were carried out by different laboratories using diverse techniques. Leukapheresis yielded between about 0.85 and 10 billion PBMCs per donor. Here is what the overall study found, with its caveats: Rarefaction of sorted-subset datasets indicated incomplete sequencing despite the large sequencing depth. Naive subsets generally had larger estimated clonotype richness than memory subsets did. Compared with non-shared clonotypes, the clonotypes found in all four sorted-subset donors had higher generation probabilities. Only blood was sampled, and tissue TCR repertoires likely differ from those in blood. The genetic and exposure-history diversity represented was limited by the small number of donors. Pairwise subsampling led to the expectation that sequencing depth would affect the degree of clonotype sharing among donors. Approximately 5% of naive CD4, approximately 3.7% of naive CD8, approximately 2.2% of memory CD4, and 0.4% of memory CD8 clonotypes were shared across several donors.

CD8 naive samples were obtained by positive selection for CCR7 among CD45RO-negative cells, yielding a CD45RA+CCR7+ population from which TemRA cells were excluded. The donors were healthy, HIV-negative adults with no recently reported acute infections or vaccinations. Only Caucasian adults living in Nashville, Tennessee, USA were represented among the donors. Blood was obtained by leukapheresis, after which PBMCs were separated by Ficoll-Histopaque density gradient centrifugation and cryopreserved in liquid nitrogen vapor phase. Analytical flow cytometry was used to check the purity and quantity of each magnetically sorted T cell population. Genomic DNA was isolated from each sorted fraction and quantified by UV absorbance on a Nanodrop 2000c. For this clone: The antigen this receptor binds is unknown. Base-call qualities are not available, and no considerably larger clone is one nucleotide away.

The germline V gene yields SNHLY for CDR1 and FYNNEI for CDR2. The CDR3 runs 14 amino acids, cysteine and phenylalanine included. Only the CDR3 region is kept as DNA, spanning 42 bases read in frame from base 1. Using the deep immunoSEQ assay, multiplex PCR amplified TCR CDR3 regions from genomic DNA. Extracted genomic DNA from each cell subset was spread evenly across all wells of several immunoSEQ 96-well plates, with each plate serving as a replicate. For sorted subsets, 200 to 250 ng of genomic DNA, equivalent to 25,000 to 35,000 T cell genomes, went into each replicate PCR. Purified libraries were quantified with a Qubit 3.0 fluorometer, sized on a Bioanalyzer 2100, and re-quantified with the KAPA Library Quantification kit. Each immunoSEQ 96-well plate was sequenced on its own single-read 150-cycle Illumina NextSeq 550 flow cell. The study's processing was this. Because only junctional sequences without quality scores were contained in the immunoSEQ output, filtering matching that applied to full-length reads could not be performed. To assign V/J genes and CDR3, sequences were annotated against IMGT germline references using PyIR, a Python wrapper for IgBLAST v1.9. Reads with weak V/J assignments (E-value above 1e-6), missing CDR3, stop codons, out-of-frame junctions, or ambiguous translated residues were removed. V3J clonotypes were defined as sequences sharing the same inferred V gene, J gene, and CDR3 amino acid sequence. The percentage overlap between two repertoires was calculated by dividing the number of shared unique clonotypes by the size of the smaller repertoire. Three approaches were used to assess repertoire richness: RTK rarefaction, the Chao1 estimator, and Recon v2.1 estimates of unobserved clonotypes. For all TCRbeta clonotypes obtained by the gDNA method from several donors, generation probabilities were computed with OLGA. As stored in TCRdb, this immuneACCESS dataset retains in-frame rearrangements with V and J assigned. A fraction of the clones does not appear; measured against another copy, unresolved V genes explain less than half of the discrepancy, and the remainder lacks a known reason. The D gene and trimming were derived from the DNA, and the V and J assignments and clone size from that table. Present in this sample are about 2 million clones, about 95% of which were seen just once. The ten top clones hold around 1.1% of the sample.

The sequence came from a man younger than 35 in good health. The specimen sequenced was naive CD8+ T cells sorted from blood. The cell subset or site label corresponds to: CD45RA+CCR7+. The rearranged chain carries TRBV2 and TRBJ2-5, with the D gene uncertain. The J call is in doubt because the DNA end fits TRBJ2-7 better. The DNA sequence is given as TGTGCCAGCAGTAACGCTAGTCCTGGTTACGAGCAGTACTTC. Its protein reads: CASSNASPGYEQYF.